The 32 T cell receptor beta chains below come from one sample, sequenced in a study of T cell repertoires in cytomegalovirus infection. No antigen has been assigned to these receptors. TCRdb re-analysed the reads in MiXCR, keeping a single row per CDR3 protein. The table includes 230,000 or so distinct CDR3 sequences, 30% to 45% detected once. Sequenced material: CD8+ T cells from cultured PBMCs, taken from culture after CMV antigen stimulation. These receptors originate from a human donor in good health (CMV status not recorded). Some clones in this sample may be carry-over from other donors' samples.

The chain recombines TRBV27 with TRBJ1-2, with TRBD1 matching over 11 bases. V lost 4 bases and J lost 8; bases outside the gene matches: 9. The CDR3 spans 15 residues. Germline V gene data show CDR1 as MNHEY and CDR2 as SMNVEV (reference sequence). The CDR3 sequence: CASSSAGQGAGGYTF. CDR3 DNA: TGTGCCAGCAGTTCAGCAGGACAGGGGGCTGGAGGCTACACCTTC.

On this clonotype: A much larger clone is a single base away; this may be a read error. The V call is TRBV7-8, the J call TRBJ2-1, with TRBD2 identical over 8 bases. Trimming at V came to 2 bases and at J to 7 bases, leaving 7 bases not matched to a gene. Germline CDR1 SGHVS, CDR2 FQNEAQ. The CDR3 loop spans 15 amino acids. The CDR3 DNA sequence: TGTGCCAGCAGCTTACTTCCGGGAGGGAGGAATGAGCAGTTCTTC. Its protein is CASSLLPGGRNEQFF.

CDR3 protein: CASGMNTEAFF. DNA of the CDR3: TGTGCTAGTGGCATGAACACTGAAGCTTTCTTT. This chain links TRBV12-5 with TRBJ1-1; D unclear. Trimming shortened V by 6 bases and J by 0 bases, and 2 bases separated the two germline ends. Germline lookup yields CDR1 LGHNT and CDR2 FRNRAP. CDR3 size: 11 residues.

The chain employs TRBV20-1 and TRBJ1-3; no definite D call. This CDR3 comprises 12 residues. With 6 bases removed from V and 8 bases from J, the gap between germline ends came to 14 bases. CDR1 and CDR2 (germline): DFQATT, SNEGSKA (reference sequence). CDR3: CSARIIADTIYF. As DNA, the CDR3 is TGCAGTGCAAGAATCATTGCGGACACCATATATTTT.

The chain is built from TRBV7-9 and TRBJ2-7; tentatively, D is TRBD1 (6 bases). V dropped 5 bases and J dropped 3 bases, with 14 bases sitting between them. This CDR3 has 14 amino acids. Per germline, CDR1 SEHNR and CDR2 FQNEAQ (reference sequence). As DNA, the CDR3 is TGTGCCAGCAGCCCCTCGGGACACCTCTACGAGCAGTACTTC. Translating gives CASSPSGHLYEQYF.

The rearrangement links TRBV27 to TRBJ2-3; D remains unclear. The CDR3 has 16 amino acids. Trimming pared 4 bases from V and 1 base from J, leaving 15 bases between. From germline, CDR1 is MNHEY and CDR2 SMNVEV (reference sequence). The CDR3 region is CASSSYDFTGTDTQYF. CDR3 DNA sequence: TGTGCCAGCAGTTCCTACGATTTCACCGGCACAGATACGCAGTATTTT.

The genes are TRBV28 and TRBJ1-1; 7 nucleotides match TRBD1. J lost 11 bases, V lost 6 bases, and 9 bases had no gene match. The CDR3 is 12 amino acids. Germline values: CDR1 MDHEN, CDR2 SYDVKM. The CDR3 region is CASRPPRDSAFF. In DNA form, the CDR3 reads TGTGCCAGCAGGCCACCTCGGGACAGTGCTTTCTTT.

The J gene is TRBJ1-5, the V gene TRBV7-6; possible D gene TRBD1, 5 bases. V was cut by 5 bases and J by 4 bases, with 27 bases left in between. The CDR3 totals 19 residues. Germline V gene lookup returns CDR1 SGHVS and CDR2 FNYEAQ. The CDR3 reads CASSDQRSEGWGSNQPQHF. The CDR3 DNA follows: TGTGCCAGCAGCGATCAGCGGAGCGAGGGTTGGGGGTCTAATCAGCCCCAGCATTTT.

V and J are TRBV7-9 and TRBJ1-5, with TRBD1 matching 9 bases. CDR1 is SEHNR and CDR2 is FQNEAQ in the germline V gene (reference sequence). J lost 3 bases, V lost 10 bases, and 7 bases had no gene match. CDR3 length: 14 residues. Written as DNA, the CDR3 is TGTGCCATCCGGGACAGGGCTAACAATCAGCCCCAGCATTTT. It encodes CAIRDRANNQPQHF.

The chain couples TRBV2 to TRBJ2-7; D ambiguous. CDR1 is SNHLY and CDR2 is FYNNEI in the germline V gene. The V and J ends lost 7 bases and 2 bases respectively, with 6 bases between them. The CDR3 runs to 11 residues. In DNA form, the CDR3 reads TGTGCCAGCACAGATACCTACGAGCAGTACTTC. This encodes CASTDTYEQYF.

This clonotype was seen just once. This chain connects TRBV15 to TRBJ2-4, with D unresolved. The CDR3 loop spans 14 amino acids. V dropped 0 bases and J dropped 8 bases, with 11 bases sitting between them. Germline V gives CDR1 LNHNV, CDR2 YYDKDF (reference sequence). The CDR3 loop reads CATSREGRLDIQYF. As DNA, the CDR3 is TGTGCCACCAGCAGAGAGGGCAGGTTGGACATTCAGTACTTC.

This clonotype showed up just a few times. The genes are TRBV7-6 and TRBJ2-1; tentative D call: TRBD2 (5 bases). CDR3 size: 12 residues. From germline, CDR1 is SGHVS and CDR2 FNYEAQ. Trimming removed 5 bases from V and 6 bases from J, with 8 bases in between. For the CDR3, the DNA is TGTGCCAGCAGCCGCACTAGCAATGAGCAGTTCTTC. This codes for CASSRTSNEQFF.

The chain is built from TRBV14 and TRBJ1-2, with D possibly being TRBD1 (6 bases). Deletions cut 0 bases from V and 4 bases from J, with 15 bases between. Germline loops: CDR1 SGHDN, CDR2 FVKESK. The CDR3 runs 16 residues. This CDR3 reads CASSQDHAGHLYGYTF. The CDR3 DNA is TGTGCCAGCAGCCAAGATCATGCGGGACACCTCTATGGCTACACCTTC.

The chain is built from TRBV11-2 and TRBJ2-7, with 8 bases that match TRBD1. The germline V gene encodes CDR1 SGHAT and CDR2 FQNNGV. The CDR3 is 13 amino acids. V shed 5 bases, J shed 11 bases, and the junction held 11 bases outside the gene matches. The CDR3 reads CASSPSPDRDEYF. CDR3 in DNA: TGTGCCAGCAGCCCCTCCCCGGACAGGGACGAGTACTTC.

The rearrangement joins TRBV27 to TRBJ2-3, with 7 bases lining up with TRBD1. The CDR3 is 13 amino acids. After removal of 4 bases from V and 6 bases from J, the junction contained 4 bases not matched to a gene. CDR1 and CDR2 from the germline V gene are MNHEY and SMNVEV (reference sequence). The CDR3 coding sequence is TGTGCCAGCAGTTCCTTACAGGGGGATACGCAGTATTTT. Translated: CASSSLQGDTQYF.

The chain employs TRBV7-9 and TRBJ2-1; TRBD1 matches 9 bases. The CDR3 totals 15 residues. Unmatched junction bases numbered 7, after V lost 5 bases and J lost 5 bases. The germline gives CDR1 SEHNR, CDR2 FQNEAQ (reference sequence). The CDR3 DNA follows: TGTGCCAGCAGCGGGACAGGGTTTTTAAACAATGAGCAGTTCTTC. Residues: CASSGTGFLNNEQFF.

The chain is built from TRBV29-1 and TRBJ1-1; perhaps TRBD1 as D (6 bases). Trimming took off 4 bases at V and 4 bases at J, with 10 bases between the two ends. The germline V gene encodes CDR1 SQVTM and CDR2 ANQGSEA. This CDR3 has 12 amino acids. In DNA form, the CDR3 reads TGCAGCGTTGGAGGGGGGCCCACTGAAGCTTTCTTT. Residues: CSVGGGPTEAFF.

This clonotype was found a few times. This rearrangement joins TRBV3-1 to TRBJ1-2; the D gene is possibly TRBD1 (6 bases). The CDR3 runs 16 residues. Germline CDR1 and CDR2: LGHDT and YNNKEL (reference sequence). V gave up 0 bases and J gave up 2 bases, with 13 bases separating them. CDR3 residues: CASSQDREGENYGYTF. CDR3 in DNA: TGTGCCAGCAGCCAAGATCGAGAGGGGGAAAACTATGGCTACACCTTC.

This clonotype has just a few counts. The V gene is TRBV28, the J gene TRBJ2-1; D is perhaps TRBD2 (6 bases). Germline V gene data show CDR1 as MDHEN and CDR2 as SYDVKM. This CDR3 is 19 amino acids long. V lost 2 bases and J lost 0, with 20 bases in between. The CDR3 sequence: CASSLKPPGSGSSYNEQFF. The CDR3 bases are TGTGCCAGCAGTTTAAAGCCCCCGGGTAGCGGTAGCTCCTACAATGAGCAGTTCTTC.

J is TRBJ1-1 and V is TRBV19; TRBD1 aligns across 7 bases. After removal of 3 bases from V and 3 bases from J, the junction contained 7 bases not matched to a gene. This CDR3 region has 15 residues. Germline-derived CDR1 and CDR2 are LNHDA and SQIVND (reference sequence). The chain's CDR3 is CASSIGLGQYTEAFF. The CDR3 DNA reads TGTGCCAGTAGTATCGGGTTGGGACAGTACACTGAAGCTTTCTTT. Combining the CDR3 with reference TRBV19 and TRBJ1-1 gives the whole variable domain DGGITQSPKYLFRKEGQNVTLSCEQNLNHDAMYWYRQDPGQGLRLIYYSQIVNDFQKGDIAEGYSVSREKKESFPLTVTSAQKNPTAFYLCASSIGLGQYTEAFFGQGTRLTVV.

The chain carries TRBV10-3 and TRBJ2-5; either TRBD1 or TRBD2 may fit D (5 bases each). The CDR3 has 12 residues. The ends were cut back, 8 bases at V and 3 bases at J, with 10 bases in the middle. Germline-derived CDR1 and CDR2 are ENHRY and SYGVKD. The chain's CDR3 is CAISGLKETQYF. For the CDR3, the DNA is TGTGCCATCTCGGGGCTAAAAGAGACCCAGTACTTC.

The chain has TRBV27 and TRBJ2-1; D is ambiguous. This CDR3 has 13 amino acids. Trimming removed 6 bases at V and 4 bases at J, with 10 bases between. Looked up from germline, CDR1 is MNHEY and CDR2 is SMNVEV (reference sequence). The CDR3 protein is CASRGILYNEQFF. The CDR3 coding sequence is TGTGCCAGCAGAGGGATTCTTTACAATGAGCAGTTCTTC.

In this sample, this clonotype turned up a few times. The chain joins TRBV7-8 to TRBJ1-2; TRBD1 aligns across 7 bases. The CDR3 is made up of 15 amino acids. The germline gives CDR1 SGHVS, CDR2 FQNEAQ. V trimming: 5 bases; J trimming: 6 bases; junction bases outside the gene matches: 12. In nucleotides, the CDR3 is TGTGCCAGCAGCCTAGGGACAGAGGGAAAGAATGGCTACACCTTC. Translating it yields CASSLGTEGKNGYTF.

The chain combines TRBV6-6 with TRBJ2-3; tentative D call: TRBD2 (6 bases). The CDR3 totals 14 residues. Germline V CDR1 and CDR2: MNHNY, SVGAGI (reference sequence). Trimming pared 7 bases from V and 2 bases from J, leaving 13 bases between. This CDR3 reads CASTGEGTTDTQYF. The CDR3 nucleotides read TGTGCCAGCACGGGAGAGGGGACCACAGATACGCAGTATTTT.

The V and J genes are TRBV30 and TRBJ2-1; possible D gene TRBD2, 6 bases. Trimming removed 4 bases at V and 10 bases at J, with 17 bases between. The CDR3 loop spans 13 amino acids. Germline CDR1 reads GTSNPN; CDR2 reads SVGIG (reference sequence). The CDR3, as DNA: TGTGCCTGGAAAAATCCGGGACTTCCAGAGCAGTTCTTC. This gives the protein CAWKNPGLPEQFF.

The chain uses TRBV27 and TRBJ1-2, with 8 bases identical to TRBD1. This CDR3 has 15 amino acids. Trimming took 6 bases from V and 4 from J; bases not matched to a gene: 10. Germline values: CDR1 MNHEY, CDR2 SMNVEV (reference sequence). The CDR3 DNA is TGTGCCAGCAGAGCGGGGACAGGAAATAGCTATGGCTACACCTTC. This sequence encodes CASRAGTGNSYGYTF.

The V gene is TRBV19, the J gene TRBJ2-5, with TRBD1 matching 9 bases. Germline CDR1 is LNHDA and CDR2 is SQIVND (reference sequence). The CDR3 loop spans 16 amino acids. Unmatched junction bases numbered 11, after V lost 5 bases and J lost 4 bases. The chain's CDR3 is CASSYREQGAGETQYF. The DNA of the CDR3 is TGTGCCAGTAGTTATAGGGAACAGGGGGCAGGAGAGACCCAGTACTTC. Based on the CDR3 plus reference TRBV19 and TRBJ2-5, the full variable domain is DGGITQSPKYLFRKEGQNVTLSCEQNLNHDAMYWYRQDPGQGLRLIYYSQIVNDFQKGDIAEGYSVSREKKESFPLTVTSAQKNPTAFYLCASSYREQGAGETQYFGPGTRLLVL.

The genes are TRBV10-1 and TRBJ1-5, with 10 bases identical to TRBD1. This CDR3 contains 16 residues. V was pared by 2 bases and J by 9 bases, with 10 bases of the junction left unmatched. Germline-derived CDR1 and CDR2 are WNHNN and SYGVQD (reference sequence). The CDR3 DNA follows: TGCGCCAGCAGTGAGGAGGGACAGGGGCGTATCAGGCCCCAGCATTTT. This translates into CASSEEGQGRIRPQHF.

This clonotype was found a few times. V gene TRBV27 combines with J gene TRBJ1-2; D possibly corresponds to TRBD1 (6 bases). The CDR3 has 11 amino acids. V gave up 9 bases and J gave up 6 bases, with 11 bases separating them. Germline assignment: CDR1 MNHEY and CDR2 SMNVEV (reference sequence). CDR3 sequence (DNA): TGTGCCAGTGGGGGGCTGAATGGCTACACCTTC. Its translation: CASGGLNGYTF.

The CDR3, as DNA: TGTGCCAGCATTCCTGAGAAATGGGGACAGGGGTACGAGCAGTACTTC. It codes for CASIPEKWGQGYEQYF. The chain combines TRBV7-1 with TRBJ2-7; 10 bases map to TRBD1. TRBV7-1 is classed as an ORF, of uncertain function. This CDR3 is built from 16 residues. V gave up 7 bases and J gave up 4 bases; unmatched junction bases: 13.

The chain employs TRBV7-9 and TRBJ1-1; D unresolved. V was pared by 1 base and J by 0 bases, with 12 bases between. This CDR3 has 16 amino acids. Germline V lookup: CDR1 SEHNR, CDR2 FQNEAQ (reference sequence). In DNA, the CDR3 is TGTGCCAGCAGCTTAGATTTTGATACAGTGAACACTGAAGCTTTCTTT. Its translation: CASSLDFDTVNTEAFF.

The V and J genes are TRBV6-1 and TRBJ2-2; the D gene is possibly TRBD2 (5 bases). V lost 1 base and J lost 7, with 16 bases in between. Per germline, CDR1 MNHNS and CDR2 SASEGT. CDR3 length: 16 residues. Here the CDR3 DNA reads TGTGCCAGCAGTGAAGTGATGCCAGGCCGGGGCGGGGAGCTGTTTTTT. Translating gives CASSEVMPGRGGELFF.